The 8 T cell receptor beta chains below were found in one sample sequenced in a study of cytomegalovirus exposure and HLA in healthy donors. PCR primers comprised 60 Vbeta and 13 Jbeta primers. Assay: immunoSEQ multiplex PCR; the TCRdb copy retains only in-frame clones and omits some. This sample yields roughly 110,000 clones, of which more than 65% are seen a single time; roughly 0.9% belongs to the top ten. Sequencing was carried out using PBMCs. These receptors all come from a woman in her 30s in good health and CMV-seronegative.

The chain links TRBV15 to TRBJ1-2; 7 bases align to TRBD1. The CDR3 contains 15 residues. The junction had 6 bases not matched to a gene; V was cut back by 1 base and J by 4 bases. Looked up from germline, CDR1 is LNHNV and CDR2 is YYDKDF (reference sequence). DNA of the CDR3: TGTGCCACCAGCAGAGGTAGAGACAGGGCCTATGGCTACACCTTC. Encoded protein: CATSRGRDRAYGYTF.

This chain links TRBV20-1 with TRBJ1-4; D gene ambiguous. The CDR3 spans 11 residues. Trimming shortened V by 3 bases and J by 4 bases, and 3 bases separated the two germline ends. Germline lookup yields CDR1 DFQATT and CDR2 SNEGSKA (reference sequence). CDR3 residues: CSARSNEKLFF. In nucleotides, the CDR3 is TGCAGTGCTAGGAGTAATGAAAAACTGTTTTTT.

About this clone itself: In the same sample, other DNA sequences code for this CDR3. V usage is TRBV6-5 and J usage is TRBJ2-7, with a tentative D call TRBD1 (6 bases). The CDR3 is 12 residues long. CDR1 is MNHEY, CDR2 SVGAGI, per germline. V was pared by 4 bases and J by 4 bases, with 8 bases between. CDR3 amino acids: CASSSQGYEQYF. The DNA of the CDR3 is TGTGCCAGCAGTTCACAGGGTTACGAGCAGTACTTC.

V and J are TRBV9 and TRBJ2-7, with 7 bases fitting TRBD1. The CDR3 spans 13 residues. CDR1 SGDLS and CDR2 YYNGEE come from the germline V gene. V was pared by 2 bases and J by 5 bases, with 4 bases of the junction left unmatched. CDR3 nucleotides: TGTGCCAGCAGCGTCCAGACAGGGAACGAGCAGTACTTC. It translates to CASSVQTGNEQYF.

This sequence joins TRBV7-8 and TRBJ2-7; D is possibly TRBD1 (5 bases). Trimming removed 5 bases at V and 6 bases at J, with 14 bases between. From germline, CDR1 is SGHVS and CDR2 FQNEAQ. The CDR3 contains 13 residues. CDR3 coding DNA: TGTGCCAGCAGCGCCAGGCCCGACAGCGAGCAGTACTTC. Translating gives CASSARPDSEQYF.

The gene calls are TRBV6-5 and TRBJ1-1; 7 nucleotides line up with TRBD1. Trimming at V came to 5 bases and at J to 4 bases, leaving 7 bases not matched to a gene. CDR3 length equals 14 residues. Germline loops: CDR1 MNHEY, CDR2 SVGAGI. For the CDR3, the DNA is TGTGCCAGCAGTCAACTTGACAGGGTCACTGAAGCTTTCTTT. The encoded protein is CASSQLDRVTEAFF.

This chain uses TRBV30 with TRBJ2-1; 9 bases are a match to TRBD2. V lost 0 bases and J lost 1; bases outside the gene matches: 4. The length of the CDR3 is 16 residues. Germline assignment: CDR1 GTSNPN and CDR2 SVGIG (reference sequence). CDR3 sequence: CAWSVWRGGSYNEQFF. The DNA of the CDR3 is TGTGCCTGGAGTGTTTGGCGGGGGGGATCCTACAATGAGCAGTTCTTC. The full variable domain, rest sourced from reference TRBV30 and TRBJ2-1, is SQTIHQWPATLVQPVGSPLSLECTVEGTSNPNLYWYRQAAGRGLQLLFYSVGIGQISSEVPQNLSASRPQDRQFILSSKKLLLSDSGFYLCAWSVWRGGSYNEQFFGPGTRLTVL.

This chain joins TRBV29-1 and TRBJ1-2; a possible D gene is TRBD1 (6 bases). V shed 8 bases and J shed 8 bases, with 18 bases lying between them. Germline CDR1 is SQVTM and CDR2 is ANQGSEA. This CDR3 region has 12 residues. CDR3 loop: CSMRGGDWGYTF. In DNA, the CDR3 is TGCAGCATGAGGGGGGGGGACTGGGGCTACACCTTC.